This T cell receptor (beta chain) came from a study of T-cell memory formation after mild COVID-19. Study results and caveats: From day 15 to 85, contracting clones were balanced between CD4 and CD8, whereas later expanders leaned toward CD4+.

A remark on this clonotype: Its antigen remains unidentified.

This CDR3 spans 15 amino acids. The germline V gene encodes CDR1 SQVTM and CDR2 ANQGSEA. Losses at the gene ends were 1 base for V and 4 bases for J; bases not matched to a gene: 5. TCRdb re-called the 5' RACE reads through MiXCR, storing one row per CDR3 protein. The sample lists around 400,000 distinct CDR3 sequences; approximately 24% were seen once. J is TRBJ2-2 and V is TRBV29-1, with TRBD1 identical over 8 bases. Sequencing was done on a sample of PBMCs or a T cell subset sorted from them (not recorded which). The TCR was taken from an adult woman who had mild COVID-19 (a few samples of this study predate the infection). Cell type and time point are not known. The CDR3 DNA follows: TGCAGCGTTGAAGGAGGGACAGGACGCACCGGGGAGCTGTTTTTT. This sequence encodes CSVEGGTGRTGELFF.